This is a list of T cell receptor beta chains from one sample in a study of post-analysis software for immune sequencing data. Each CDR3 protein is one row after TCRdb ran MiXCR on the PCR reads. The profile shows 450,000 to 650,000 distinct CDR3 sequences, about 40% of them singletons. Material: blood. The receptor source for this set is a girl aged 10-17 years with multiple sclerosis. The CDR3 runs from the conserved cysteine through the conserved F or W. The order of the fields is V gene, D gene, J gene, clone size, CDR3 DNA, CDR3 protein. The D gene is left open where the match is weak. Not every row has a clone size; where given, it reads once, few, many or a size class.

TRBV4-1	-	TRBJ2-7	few	TGCGCCAGCAGCCCTAGGGAGACTAGGGCTACCGAGCAGTACTTC	CASSPRETRATEQYF
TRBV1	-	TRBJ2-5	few	TGCACCAGCAGCCAAGACACAGGGCAAGAGACCCAGTACTTC	CTSSQDTGQETQYF
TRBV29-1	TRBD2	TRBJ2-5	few	TGCAGCGTTGAAGGACTAGCGGGAGGGCCTTTTGAGCAGTACTTC	CSVEGLAGGPFEQYF
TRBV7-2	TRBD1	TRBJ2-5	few	TGTGCCAGCAGCCGCACAGGGGCCCCGGGGGAGACCCAGTACTTC	CASSRTGAPGETQYF
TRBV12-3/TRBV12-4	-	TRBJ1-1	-	TGTGCCAGCAGCCTTGTACCGGGGGCTTTCTTT	CASSLVPGAFF
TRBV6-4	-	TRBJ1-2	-	TGTGCCAGCAGTGACCGGGTTGATGGCTACACCTTC	CASSDRVDGYTF
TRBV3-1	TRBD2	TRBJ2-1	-	TGTGCCAGCAGCCAAGAAAGCGGCCAGCGGGAGGGATACAATGAGCAGTTCTTC	CASSQESGQREGYNEQFF
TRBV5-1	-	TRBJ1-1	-	TGCGCCAGCAGCTCGGGACGGGGAAGCACTGAAGCTTTCTTT	CASSSGRGSTEAFF
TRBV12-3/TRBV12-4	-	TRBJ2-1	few	TGTGCCAGCAGTTTGTCCCCCCCACAGGCCTCCTACAATGAGCAGTTCTTC	CASSLSPPQASYNEQFF
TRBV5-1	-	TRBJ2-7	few	TGCGCCAGCCGCGATTGGGCAGGGACCTACGAGCAGTACTTC	CASRDWAGTYEQYF
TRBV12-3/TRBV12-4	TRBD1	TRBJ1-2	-	TGTGCCAGCAGCCCATACGGGACAGGGCCTGGGGGCTACACCTTC	CASSPYGTGPGGYTF
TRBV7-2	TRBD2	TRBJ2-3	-	TGTGCCAGCAGCTTACCCCGGGTAGCGGGAGGGTATAGCACAGATACGCAGTATTTT	CASSLPRVAGGYSTDTQYF
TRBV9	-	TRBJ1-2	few	TGTGCCAGCAGCGGGAACCCCTATGGCTACACCTTC	CASSGNPYGYTF
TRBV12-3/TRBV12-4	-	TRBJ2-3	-	TGTGCCAGCAGTGCCCGTGGGCAGGGTCTACGTACGCAGTATTTT	CASSARGQGLRTQYF
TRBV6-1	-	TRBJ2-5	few	TGTGCCAGTCAGAGCAGGGGAGAAGAGACCCAGTACTTC	CASQSRGEETQYF
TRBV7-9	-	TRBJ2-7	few	TGTGCCAGCAGGGACAAGCCGGGATTGAAGTACTTC	CASRDKPGLKYF
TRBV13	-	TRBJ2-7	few	TGTGCCAGCAGCTTAAGTGTGGTCAGGGGCCACGAGCAGTACTTC	CASSLSVVRGHEQYF
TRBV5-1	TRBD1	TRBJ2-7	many	TGCGCCAGCAGCTTGGGGACAGGGTACGAGCAGTACTTC	CASSLGTGYEQYF
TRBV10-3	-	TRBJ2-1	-	TGTGCCATCAGTGAGAAGACTGACTACAATGAGCAGTTCTTC	CAISEKTDYNEQFF
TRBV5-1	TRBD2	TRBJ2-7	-	TGCGCCAGCAGCGGCGAGGGGACTAGCGGTCCCTACGAGCAGTACTTC	CASSGEGTSGPYEQYF
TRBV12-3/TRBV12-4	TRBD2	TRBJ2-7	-	TGTGCCAGCAGCGAAGCCGCCGGGAGGGCCTACGAGCAGTACTTC	CASSEAAGRAYEQYF
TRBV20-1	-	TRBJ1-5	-	TGCAGTGCTATCAGGGTTAGCAATCAGCCCCAGCATTTT	CSAIRVSNQPQHF
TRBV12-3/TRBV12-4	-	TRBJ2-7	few	TGTGCCAGCAGACAAACCGGGACATGGACCTACGAGCAGTACTTC	CASRQTGTWTYEQYF
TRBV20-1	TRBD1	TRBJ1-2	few	TGCAGTGCTAGAGATGGGGACAGCTATGGCTACACCTTC	CSARDGDSYGYTF
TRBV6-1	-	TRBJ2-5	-	TGTGCCAGCAGTGAAACCCGCGGGGAGACCCAGTACTTC	CASSETRGETQYF
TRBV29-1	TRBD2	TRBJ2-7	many	TGCAGCGTTGAAGGTTTTGGGACTAGCAAGGATTACGAGCAGTACTTC	CSVEGFGTSKDYEQYF
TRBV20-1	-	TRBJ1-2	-	TGCAGTGCTAGAGAGGGGAACTATGGCTACACCTTC	CSAREGNYGYTF
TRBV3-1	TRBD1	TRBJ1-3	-	TGTGCCAGTCGGACAGGGCCTAGCTCTGGAAACACCATATATTTT	CASRTGPSSGNTIYF
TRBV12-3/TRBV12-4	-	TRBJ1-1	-	TGTGCCAGCAGTTTGCTATCGACAGGTAGGGGTGAAGCTTTCTTT	CASSLLSTGRGEAFF
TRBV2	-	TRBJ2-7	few	TGTGCCAGCAGTGATAGAGTCAACTACGAGCAGTACTTC	CASSDRVNYEQYF
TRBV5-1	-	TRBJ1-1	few	TGCGCCAGCAGCTTGGATGTGCCTCGACGGGGCTGGTACACTGAAGCTTTCTTT	CASSLDVPRRGWYTEAFF
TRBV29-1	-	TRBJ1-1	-	TGCAGCGTTGAAGATCCCAGAATGGGGGAAGCTTTCTTT	CSVEDPRMGEAFF
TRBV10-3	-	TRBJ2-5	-	TGTGCCATCAGTGAAGACCCGGGACACTACAATGAGCAGTACTTC	CAISEDPGHYNEQYF
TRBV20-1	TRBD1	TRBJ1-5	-	TGCAGTGCTAGCCACCAGGGGGAGCCCCAGCATTTT	CSASHQGEPQHF
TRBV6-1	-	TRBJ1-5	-	TGTGCCAGCAGTGCCTCCCAAGGGCCTATCAATCAGCCCCAGCATTTT	CASSASQGPINQPQHF
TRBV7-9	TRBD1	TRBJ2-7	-	TGTGCCTGCAGCGCCCGACAGGGGGCTGGTTACGAGCAGTACTTC	CACSARQGAGYEQYF
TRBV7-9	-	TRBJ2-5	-	TGTGCCAGCAGCTTGGGGCTTCAAGAGGCCCAGTACTTC	CASSLGLQEAQYF
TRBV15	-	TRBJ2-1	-	TGTGCCACCAGCAGATCCTCTTCGGGGGCCGGAAATGTGCAGTTCTTC	CATSRSSSGAGNVQFF
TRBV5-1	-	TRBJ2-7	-	TGCGCCAGCAGCTTGGACAGCCGGGACCAATCCTACGAGCAGTACTTC	CASSLDSRDQSYEQYF
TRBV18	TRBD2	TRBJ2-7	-	TGTGCCAGCTCACCCCGGGTTAGCGGGGTTTCCTACGAGCAGTACTTC	CASSPRVSGVSYEQYF
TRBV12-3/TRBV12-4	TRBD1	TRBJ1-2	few	TGTGCCAGCAGCCGACAGGGGGACGGCTACACCTTC	CASSRQGDGYTF
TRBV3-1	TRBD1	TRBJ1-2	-	TGTGCCAGCAGCCCAGATTACAGGGGAAGTAGCGATGGCTACACCTTC	CASSPDYRGSSDGYTF
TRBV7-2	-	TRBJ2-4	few	TGTGCCAGCAGCTTAGGAACTGCTAGGTACTTC	CASSLGTARYF
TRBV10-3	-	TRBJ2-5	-	TGTGCCATCAGTGAGTCGACGGGGTGGGAGACCCAGTACTTC	CAISESTGWETQYF
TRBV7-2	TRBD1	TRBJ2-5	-	TGTGCCAGCAGCGCCCCCGGGACAGGGAAGACCCAGTACTTC	CASSAPGTGKTQYF
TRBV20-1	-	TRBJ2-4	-	TGCAGTGCTAGAGAGGGAACGGGAGCCAAAAACATTCAGTACTTC	CSAREGTGAKNIQYF
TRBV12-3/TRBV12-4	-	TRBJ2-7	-	TGTGCCAGCAGTTTCTCCACTTCTACCTACGAGCAGTACTTC	CASSFSTSTYEQYF
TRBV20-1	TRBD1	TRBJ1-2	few	TGCAGTGCTAGAGAAGGGACAGGGTGGGATGGCTACACCTTC	CSAREGTGWDGYTF
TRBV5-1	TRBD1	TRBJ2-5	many	TGTGCCAGCAGCTTGGGACAGCCCCAAGAGACCCAGTACTTC	CASSLGQPQETQYF
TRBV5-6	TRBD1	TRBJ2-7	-	TGTGCCAGCAGCTTGGATCCAGGGGGCTACGAGCAGTACTTC	CASSLDPGGYEQYF
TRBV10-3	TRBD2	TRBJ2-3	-	TGTGCCATCAGTGACTCTAGCGGAACTAGCACAGATACGCAGTATTTT	CAISDSSGTSTDTQYF
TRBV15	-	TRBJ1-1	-	TGTGCCACCAGCAGAGATACGGGAGGCACTGAAGCTTTCTTT	CATSRDTGGTEAFF
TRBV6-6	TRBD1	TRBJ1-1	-	TGTGCCAGCAGTTACGGGCAGGGGGTGACTGAAGCTTTCTTT	CASSYGQGVTEAFF
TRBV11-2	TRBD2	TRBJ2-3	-	TGTGCCAGCAGCCACCGTCCCCTAGCGGGAGTGGGGTCCACTAGCACAGATACGCAGTATTTT	CASSHRPLAGVGSTSTDTQYF
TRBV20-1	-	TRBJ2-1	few	TGCAGTGCTAGACCCCTTAAGACGGGCTACAATGAGCAGTTCTTC	CSARPLKTGYNEQFF
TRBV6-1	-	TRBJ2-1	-	TGTGCCAGCAGTGAAGCGGTAGTGAGCTACCGGGAGCAGTTCTTC	CASSEAVVSYREQFF
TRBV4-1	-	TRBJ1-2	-	TGCGCCAGCTCCTATATATATGGCTACACCTTC	CASSYIYGYTF
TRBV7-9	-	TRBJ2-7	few	TGTGCCAGCAGCTTAGGGCCGGGTGGCGAGCAGTACTTC	CASSLGPGGEQYF
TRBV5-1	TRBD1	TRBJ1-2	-	TGCGCCAGCAGCTTGGGGCTGGGACAGGGGAACTATGGCTACACCTTC	CASSLGLGQGNYGYTF